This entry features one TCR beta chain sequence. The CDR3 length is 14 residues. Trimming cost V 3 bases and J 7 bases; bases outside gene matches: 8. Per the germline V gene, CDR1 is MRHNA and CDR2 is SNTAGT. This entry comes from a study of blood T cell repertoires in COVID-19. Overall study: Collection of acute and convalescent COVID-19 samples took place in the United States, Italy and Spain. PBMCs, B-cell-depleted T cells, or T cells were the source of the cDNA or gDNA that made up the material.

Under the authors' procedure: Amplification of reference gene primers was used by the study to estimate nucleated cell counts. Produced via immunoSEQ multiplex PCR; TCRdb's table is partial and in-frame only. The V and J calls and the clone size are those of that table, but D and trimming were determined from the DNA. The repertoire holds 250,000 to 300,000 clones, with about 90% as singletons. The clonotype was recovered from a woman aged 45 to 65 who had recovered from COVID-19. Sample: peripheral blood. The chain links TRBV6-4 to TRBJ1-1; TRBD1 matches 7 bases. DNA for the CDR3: TGTGCCAGCAGTGAACAGACAGGGTTTGGTGAAGCTTTCTTT. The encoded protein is CASSEQTGFGEAFF.